This entry is about one T cell receptor beta chain. The record originates from a study of blood T cell repertoires in COVID-19. Generated by immunoSEQ multiplex PCR, the TCRdb table keeps only in-frame clones and is missing some. The data hold approximately 240,000 clones, with roughly four fifths observed a single time. This CDR3 contains 15 residues. Trimming removed 0 bases from V and 5 bases from J; junction bases left unmatched: 3. Germline CDR1 is SGDLS and CDR2 is YYNGEE. Sequencing used PBMCs or T cells enriched from blood (not recorded which). The receptor comes from a woman aged 40 to 49 with acute COVID-19. The rearrangement joins TRBV9 to TRBJ1-4; 8 nucleotides match TRBD1. The CDR3 protein is CASSVATGENEKLFF. CDR3 coding DNA: TGTGCCAGCAGCGTAGCGACAGGGGAGAATGAAAAACTGTTTTTT.